This note documents a single T cell receptor beta chain sequence. As yet, its antigen is unknown. There are 16 residues in the CDR3. CDR1 is SGHTA and CDR2 is FQGNSA in the germline V gene. The V gene end was trimmed by 3 bases and the J gene end by 9 bases; junction bases not matched to a gene: 10. The data were obtained in a study of cytomegalovirus exposure and HLA in healthy donors. Study as a whole: Within the Caucasian-associated ancestry cluster were roughly 79% of the roughly 380 genotyped donors.

The PCR employed 60 Vbeta primers together with 13 Jbeta primers. Per the authors' pipeline: There were about 88 million unique TCR beta chains by a later count, and approximately 10 million of them were shared. Profiled with immunoSEQ multiplex PCR; TCRdb holds only in-frame clones, not every one. V, J and clone size were drawn from that table, and D and trimming were deduced from the DNA. The top ten clones hold under 2.5% of a sample with over 100,000 clones, 81% of them seen once. Study-wide results and caveats: In a later analysis, several top co-occurrence clusters appeared linked to parvovirus B19, influenza, CMV and Epstein-Barr virus. In vitro assays verified that three CMV-associated chains recognized CMV antigens specifically.

The sequence derives from a woman aged 25 to 39 in good health and CMV-seronegative. Sequencing was performed on PBMCs. This sequence joins TRBV7-2 and TRBJ2-1; 11 positions agree with TRBD2. The CDR3 is CASSFPVLAGEGEQFF. The CDR3 bases are TGTGCCAGCAGCTTCCCCGTACTAGCGGGAGAGGGTGAGCAGTTCTTC. The full variable domain, rest sourced from reference TRBV7-2 and TRBJ2-1, is GAGVSQSPSNKVTEKGKDVELRCDPISGHTALYWYRQSLGQGLEFLIYFQGNSAPDKSGLPSDRFSAERTGGSVSTLTIQRTQQEDSAVYLCASSFPVLAGEGEQFFGPGTRLTVL.